This T cell receptor (beta chain) was sequenced during a study of cytomegalovirus exposure and HLA in healthy donors. With 60 Vbeta and 13 Jbeta primers, the PCR was carried out. The method was immunoSEQ multiplex PCR; TCRdb's version includes in-frame clones alone and lacks a portion of them. The sample yields some 94,000 clones, 69% seen once. The CDR3 consists of 14 residues. Germline values: CDR1 ENHRY, CDR2 SYGVKD. Trimming shortened V by 3 bases and J by 1 base, and 7 bases separated the two germline ends. Nominally healthy donors provided the samples, though records likely missed some immune exposures.

The sequence was collected from a middle-aged man in good health and CMV-seronegative. V usage is TRBV10-3 and J usage is TRBJ1-5; D is ambiguous. The material sequenced was PBMCs. In nucleotides, the CDR3 is TGTGCCATCAGTGATTTCGGGAGCAATCAGCCCCAGCATTTT. Translating it yields CAISDFGSNQPQHF.